This TCR beta chain was recovered during a study of cytomegalovirus exposure and HLA in healthy donors. Study findings and constraints: Association with HLA alleles at 0.05 false discovery rate was found for 16,951 TCR beta sequences in a later analysis. Associated with cytomegalovirus, according to the listing, were some 150 TCR beta chains.

In regard to this clone: Its specificity is unknown.

Germline V CDR1 and CDR2: SGHTA, FQGNSA. Trimming removed 1 base at V and 4 bases at J, with 8 bases between. The CDR3 contains 14 residues. PCR was performed using 60 Vbeta and 13 Jbeta primers. TCRdb keeps only in-frame clones here, not all; method: immunoSEQ multiplex PCR. The data contain roughly 38,000 clones, 70% to 80% of them singletons. Though nominally healthy at sampling, donors likely had unrecorded immune exposures. The V call is TRBV7-2, the J call TRBJ2-1; tentative D call: TRBD2 (6 bases). The sequence derives from a young woman in good health and CMV-seropositive. The sequenced sample was PBMCs. The CDR3 DNA reads TGTGCCAGCAGCTTAGGCGGGGAATACAATGAGCAGTTCTTC. It yields the protein CASSLGGEYNEQFF.